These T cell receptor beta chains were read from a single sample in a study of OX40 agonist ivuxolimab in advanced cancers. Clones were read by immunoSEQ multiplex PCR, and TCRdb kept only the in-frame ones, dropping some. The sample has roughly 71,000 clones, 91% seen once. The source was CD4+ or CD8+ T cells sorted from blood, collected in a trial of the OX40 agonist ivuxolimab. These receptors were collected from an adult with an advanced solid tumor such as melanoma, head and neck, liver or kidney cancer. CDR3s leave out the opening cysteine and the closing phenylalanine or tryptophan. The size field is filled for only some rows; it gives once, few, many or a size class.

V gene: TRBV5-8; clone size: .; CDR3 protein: ASSLGTVNTEAF
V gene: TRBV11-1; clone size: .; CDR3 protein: ASSLERVGHNEQF
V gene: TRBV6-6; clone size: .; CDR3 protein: ASSYGQGGASEAF
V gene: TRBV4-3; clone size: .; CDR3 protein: ASSQEGQTNEKLF
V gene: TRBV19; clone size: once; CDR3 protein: ASSIVSSVGGGTYEQY
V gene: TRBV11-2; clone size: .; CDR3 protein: ASSLTGGAYYGYT
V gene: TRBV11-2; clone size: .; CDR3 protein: ASSLDAGLGTQY
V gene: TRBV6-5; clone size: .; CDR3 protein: ASRLGGSTDTQY
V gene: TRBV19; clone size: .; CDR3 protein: ASSALGQGPYEQY
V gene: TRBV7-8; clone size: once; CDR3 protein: ASSLVVGTNQPQH
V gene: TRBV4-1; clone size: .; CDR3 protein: ASSQESGVATEAF
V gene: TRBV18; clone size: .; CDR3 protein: ASSTGSTEAF
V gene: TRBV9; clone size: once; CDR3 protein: ASSVGGGGTDTQY
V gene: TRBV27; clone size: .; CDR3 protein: ASSPLWSSYNSPLH
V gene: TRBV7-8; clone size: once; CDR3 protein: ASIPGLAGDYEQF
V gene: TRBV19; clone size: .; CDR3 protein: ASSITPREDYNEQF
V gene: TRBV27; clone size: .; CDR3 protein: ASRDTYGYT
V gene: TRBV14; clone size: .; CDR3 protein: ASSQDPEGPNNEQF
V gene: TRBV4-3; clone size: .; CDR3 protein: ASSRTSGEETQY
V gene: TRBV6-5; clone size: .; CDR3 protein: ASSYLASGLYEQY
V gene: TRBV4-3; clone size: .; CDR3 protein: ASSLAASPTDTQY
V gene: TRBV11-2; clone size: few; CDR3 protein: ASLGGSGFEAF
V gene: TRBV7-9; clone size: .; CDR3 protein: ASSHAGGGPSYEQY
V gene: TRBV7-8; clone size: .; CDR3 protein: ASRGGVASYEQY
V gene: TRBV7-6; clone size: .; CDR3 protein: ASSSSSGIVSYEQY
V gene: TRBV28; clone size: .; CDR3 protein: ASRATDPGLVADTQY
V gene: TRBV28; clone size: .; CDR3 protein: ASSLTSYNEQF
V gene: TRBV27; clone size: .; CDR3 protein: ASSSHRVSGYT
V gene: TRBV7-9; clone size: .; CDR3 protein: ASSPEVESNQPQH
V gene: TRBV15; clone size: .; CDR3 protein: ATGGEGSGFNEQF
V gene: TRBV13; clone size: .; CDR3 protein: ASSPLSGSSYNEQF
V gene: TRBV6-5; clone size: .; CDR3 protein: ASSRDRGLGNTIY
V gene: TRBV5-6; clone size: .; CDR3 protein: ASSFGTGEETQY
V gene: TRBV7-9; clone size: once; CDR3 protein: ASSRNNEQF
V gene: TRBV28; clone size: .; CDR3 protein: ASSPDSLFNEKLF
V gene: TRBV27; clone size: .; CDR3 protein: ASSLSVMNTEAF
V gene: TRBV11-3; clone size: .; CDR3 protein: ASSLVSRALAGTDTQY
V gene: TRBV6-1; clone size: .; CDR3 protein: ASRLDYSNQPQH
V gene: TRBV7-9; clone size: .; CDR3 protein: ASSPRRGSGTQEQF
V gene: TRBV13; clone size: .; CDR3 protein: ASTGTETYEQY
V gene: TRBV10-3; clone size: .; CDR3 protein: AIGLREQGRLIGV
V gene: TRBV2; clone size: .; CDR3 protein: ASWAGFYNSPLH
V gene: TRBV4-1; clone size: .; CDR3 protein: ASSQDPAGDYEQY
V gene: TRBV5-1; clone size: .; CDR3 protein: ASSLTSGRDRVDEQY
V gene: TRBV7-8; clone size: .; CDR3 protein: ASSLVPSSNYGYT
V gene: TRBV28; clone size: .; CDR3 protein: ASSFRREGVGGELF